The rows below give T cell receptor beta chains drawn from one sample of a study of CD4 T cells in relation to SARS-CoV-2 and coronaviruses. Clones were read by immunoSEQ multiplex PCR, and TCRdb kept only the in-frame ones, dropping some. This table holds some 40,000 clones, 80% to 90% found once. Sequencing was carried out using memory CD4+ T cells from PBMCs. The origin of the receptors is an adult with COVID-19. Each CDR3 is given with its conserved first and last residue. D genes are given only for firm matches. Clone size is stated in some rows and not others, as once, few, many or a class when expanded.

size | J | D | V | DNA | CDR3
- | TRBJ1-1 | TRBD1 | TRBV2 | TGTGCCAGCAGCGCCCAGGGGGCACTACTACGTGAAGCTTTCTTT | CASSAQGALLREAFF
- | TRBJ2-3 | - | TRBV7-6 | TGTGCCAGCAGCCAGATCGGACAGCGCACAGATACGCAGTATTTT | CASSQIGQRTDTQYF
- | TRBJ2-2 | TRBD1 | TRBV19 | TGTGCCAGTAGTTCATGGGACAGGGGCACCGGGGAGCTGTTTTTT | CASSSWDRGTGELFF
- | TRBJ2-3 | TRBD2 | TRBV9 | TGTGCCAGCAGCGTAGGTCCTAGCGGGAGGGCCGAAGGTGTAACAGATACGCAGTATTTT | CASSVGPSGRAEGVTDTQYF
- | TRBJ1-1 | - | TRBV6-2/TRBV6-3 | TGTGCCAGCAGTACAATGCCAGCGAACACTGAAGCTTTCTTT | CASSTMPANTEAFF
- | TRBJ2-1 | TRBD2 | TRBV5-1 | TGCGCCAGCAGCTTGCGAGGGACTAGGCTGGGATGGATCCAGTTCTTC | CASSLRGTRLGWIQFF
- | TRBJ2-1 | - | TRBV4-1 | TGCGCCAGCAGGCCAGTGGGCCAGGGCTCCCGGTCACGAAGCAATGAGCAGTTCTTC | CASRPVGQGSRSRSNEQFF
few | TRBJ2-7 | - | TRBV6-1 | TGTGCCAGCAGTGATAGGGTCGAGGGGGGCTCCGAGCAGTACTTC | CASSDRVEGGSEQYF
- | TRBJ1-1 | - | TRBV6-5 | TGTGCCAGCCCCAAGAATACCGAGTGGACTGAAGCTTTCTTT | CASPKNTEWTEAFF
- | TRBJ1-1 | - | TRBV4-2 | TGTGCCAGCAGCCAGAGGGAAAGGGGCACTGAAGCTTTCTTT | CASSQRERGTEAFF
- | TRBJ2-4 | TRBD1 | TRBV28 | TGTGCCAGCAAGACGCAGGGGGCCCAAAACATTCAGTACTTC | CASKTQGAQNIQYF
- | TRBJ2-7 | - | TRBV7-8 | TGTGCCAGCAGCCGAGCCCCGAACGACTACGAGCAGTACTTC | CASSRAPNDYEQYF
once | TRBJ2-5 | - | TRBV15 | TGTGCCACTCGGACTGGGACGGAGACCCAGTACTTC | CATRTGTETQYF
- | TRBJ2-2 | - | TRBV5-1 | TGCGCCAGCAGCTCACGAGGGAACACCGGGGAGCTGTTTTTT | CASSSRGNTGELFF
- | TRBJ2-3 | TRBD1 | TRBV6-6 | TGTGCCAGCAGTAAGTTAGACAGGGGAGGCACAGATACGCAGTATTTT | CASSKLDRGGTDTQYF
- | TRBJ2-3 | - | TRBV7-7 | TGTGCCAGCAGCTTAGGCTCGTGGCCCACGAATAAAGACACAGATACGCAGTATTTT | CASSLGSWPTNKDTDTQYF
few | TRBJ2-5 | TRBD1 | TRBV30 | TGTGCCTGGAGTGCGCCCCGGGACAGAGTTTACCAAGAGACCCAGTACTTC | CAWSAPRDRVYQETQYF
- | TRBJ1-1 | - | TRBV5-6 | TGTGCCAGCAGCTTCGAAGACACTCCTGAAGCTTTCTTT | CASSFEDTPEAFF
- | TRBJ2-3 | TRBD2 | TRBV24-1 | TGTGCCACCAGTGCTAGCGGGAGGCGACGCACAGATACGCAGTATTTT | CATSASGRRRTDTQYF
- | TRBJ1-1 | - | TRBV3-1/TRBV3-2 | TGTGCCAGCAGCCAAAGCTCCGTTTTGAACACTGAAGCTTTCTTT | CASSQSSVLNTEAFF
- | TRBJ1-2 | - | TRBV28 | TGTGCCAGCAGGTCGGCAGGAGACCCCATTAACTATGGCTACACCTTC | CASRSAGDPINYGYTF
- | TRBJ2-4 | TRBD1 | TRBV25-1 | TGTGCCAGCACCGAGGGACAGGGGGGGAACATTCAGTACTTC | CASTEGQGGNIQYF
- | TRBJ1-2 | - | TRBV15 | TGTGCCACCAGCAGAGTTCGGACGGGAAACAGAGGCTACACCTTC | CATSRVRTGNRGYTF
- | TRBJ2-7 | - | TRBV7-9 | TGTGCCAGCAGCCCCTCGACGGGCGCCGAGCAGTACTTC | CASSPSTGAEQYF
- | TRBJ2-1 | TRBD1 | TRBV19 | TGTGCCAGTAGAATTAGGACAGGGGCGGACAATGAGCAGTTCTTC | CASRIRTGADNEQFF
- | TRBJ1-2 | - | TRBV2 | TGTGCCAGCAGTGAAAGGGCCTATGGCTACACCTTC | CASSERAYGYTF
- | TRBJ2-5 | - | TRBV9 | TGTGCCAGCAGCGTACAGACCAGTTTTCAAGAGACCCAGTACTTC | CASSVQTSFQETQYF
few | TRBJ2-2 | - | TRBV7-7 | TGTGCTAGCAGCTTAGTCTCGAACACCGGGGAGCTGTTTTTT | CASSLVSNTGELFF
few | TRBJ2-7 | TRBD2 | TRBV25-1 | TGTGCCAGCTGTAGCGGGAGGGCCCCCTACGAGCAGTACTTC | CASCSGRAPYEQYF
few | TRBJ2-1 | TRBD2 | TRBV7-3 | TGTGCCAGCAGCTTAAAAGGGGGACTAGCGGGACCAAATGAGCAGTTCTTC | CASSLKGGLAGPNEQFF
few | TRBJ1-6 | - | TRBV20-1 | TGCAGTGCTAGTTCGGGATATTATAATTCACCCCTCCACTTT | CSASSGYYNSPLHF
- | TRBJ1-1 | - | TRBV18 | TGTGCCAGCTCGCCGCAGGGGCGGGACACTGAAGCTTTCTTT | CASSPQGRDTEAFF
- | TRBJ2-1 | TRBD2 | TRBV7-3 | TGTGCCAGCAGCCCCCATGGGACTAGCGGGTACAATGAGCAGTTCTTC | CASSPHGTSGYNEQFF
- | TRBJ1-1 | - | TRBV10-3 | TGTGCCATCGGCAGTAAAAACACTGAAGCTTTCTTT | CAIGSKNTEAFF
- | TRBJ2-7 | - | TRBV28 | TGTGCCAGCATTTCGACCTGGGGACCGCAGACGGACGAGCAGTACTTC | CASISTWGPQTDEQYF
- | TRBJ2-1 | TRBD2 | TRBV7-9 | TGTGCCAGCAGCTTAGGACTAGCGGGAGGGGCGCAGTTCTTC | CASSLGLAGGAQFF
- | TRBJ2-3 | - | TRBV6-2/TRBV6-3 | TGTGCCAGCAGTCCCCTCCGGACAGATACGCAGTATTTT | CASSPLRTDTQYF
- | TRBJ1-4 | - | TRBV6-4 | TGTGCCAGCATCCGACCAACTCTAGGGCCAGCGGATGAAAAACTGTTTTTT | CASIRPTLGPADEKLFF
- | TRBJ2-3 | TRBD1 | TRBV30 | TGTGCCTACAACCGGGACAGGGAGGTGAATACGCAGTATTTT | CAYNRDREVNTQYF
once | TRBJ2-5 | TRBD2 | TRBV3-1/TRBV3-2 | TGTGCCAGCAGCCAAGGATTCCTAGCGGAGCAAGAGACCCAGTACTTC | CASSQGFLAEQETQYF
- | TRBJ1-4 | - | TRBV4-3 | TGCGCCAGCAGCCAGAGTACACGTAGGCATGAAAAACTGTTTTTT | CASSQSTRRHEKLFF
- | TRBJ1-4 | - | TRBV28 | TGTGCCAGCAGTTCCCCCAGATCTAAGGGAGGGCGAAAACTGTTTTTT | CASSSPRSKGGRKLFF
few | TRBJ1-3 | - | TRBV7-2 | TGTGCCAGCAGCTTAGCTACAGGGTTCGGAAACACCATATATTTT | CASSLATGFGNTIYF
- | TRBJ2-5 | TRBD2 | TRBV6-5 | TGTGCCAGCAGTTACTCCCAGGGCTTAGCGGGGGAGACCCAGTACTTC | CASSYSQGLAGETQYF
- | TRBJ2-2 | TRBD2 | TRBV4-3 | TGCGCCAGCAGCCAAGGGAACGGGGGGAGCACCGGGGAGCTGTTTTTT | CASSQGNGGSTGELFF
few | TRBJ2-1 | - | TRBV2 | TGTGCCAGCAGTGCGTGGGCGAGAAGCTCCTACAATGAGCAGTTCTTC | CASSAWARSSYNEQFF
- | TRBJ2-1 | TRBD2 | TRBV4-2 | TGTGCCAGCAGCCAAGGTGCGCGGGAGGTCGATGAGCAGTTCTTC | CASSQGAREVDEQFF
- | TRBJ2-3 | - | TRBV29-1 | TGCAGCGTTGTAGCAGGGGCCACAGATACGCAGTATTTT | CSVVAGATDTQYF
once | TRBJ2-1 | - | TRBV29-1 | TGCAGCGTTGAGTCCAGCGACCTTCACAATGAGCAGTTCTTC | CSVESSDLHNEQFF
- | TRBJ2-3 | - | TRBV10-1 | TGCGCCAGCAGCGATAGCGGAGCTAGCACAGATACGCAGTATTTT | CASSDSGASTDTQYF
- | TRBJ2-3 | - | TRBV5-4 | TGTGCCAGCAGCTTACCTAGCACAGATACGCAGTATTTT | CASSLPSTDTQYF
- | TRBJ1-4 | - | TRBV19 | TGTGCCAGTAGTATCGGGGGGGGCGATGAAAAACTGTTTTTT | CASSIGGGDEKLFF
- | TRBJ2-3 | TRBD2 | TRBV6-4 | TGTGCCAGCAGTGCCCCCCTGCGGGAGGACACAGATACGCAGTATTTT | CASSAPLREDTDTQYF